This T cell receptor (beta chain) was sequenced for a study of blood T cell repertoires in COVID-19. Clinical histories supplied by participants themselves formed the basis of cohort assignment. What the recovered Cohort 3 donors had was two negative PCRs, clearance, or symptom resolution. Losses at the gene ends were 3 bases for V and 4 bases for J; bases not matched to a gene: 5. This CDR3 is 15 amino acids long. Per germline, CDR1 LNHDA and CDR2 SQIVND (reference sequence). The table came from immunoSEQ multiplex PCR; TCRdb's copy has only in-frame clones and leaves some out. The sample shows around 300,000 clones, over 85% of them seen only once.

The clonotype was recovered from a woman aged 25-40 years who had recovered from COVID-19. This chain uses TRBV19 with TRBJ2-2; TRBD2 matches 7 bases. The specimen sequenced was PBMCs or T cells enriched from blood (not recorded which). CDR3 residues: CASSIYGGSTGELFF. The CDR3 DNA is TGTGCCAGTAGTATTTACGGCGGGAGCACCGGGGAGCTGTTTTTT.